This T cell receptor (beta chain) was observed in a study of T-cell memory formation after mild COVID-19. Using its own MiXCR run on the 5' RACE reads, TCRdb lists one record per CDR3 protein. The table shows 200,000 to 250,000 distinct CDR3 sequences, with over 7.5% occurring only once. This CDR3 is built from 19 residues. Germline V lookup: CDR1 MNHEY, CDR2 SMNVEV (reference sequence). J gave up 4 bases and V 1 base, and 18 bases lay outside the gene matches. The sequenced material came from PBMCs or a T cell subset sorted from them (not recorded which). The rearrangement joins TRBV27 to TRBJ1-1; 7 bases fit TRBD1. The sequence came from a man between 18 and 35 years old who had mild COVID-19 (a few samples of this study predate the infection). Cell type and time point are not known. The CDR3 DNA reads as TGTGCCAGCAGTTTATTAAGAGGGGGCGGTTTTAAGATTGGCACTGAAGCTTTCTTT. It encodes CASSLLRGGGFKIGTEAFF.